This T cell receptor (beta chain) was profiled in a study of shared clonotypes between healthy human individuals. Study information: For every donor, three CD4 naive, three CD4 memory, two CD8 naive and one CD8 memory plates were used.

Germline V gene lookup returns CDR1 SQVTM and CDR2 ANQGSEA. The ends lost 4 bases at V and 3 bases at J; junction bases unmatched: 9. The CDR3 covers 15 residues. Note on this clone: What it recognizes is unknown.

TCRdb keeps only in-frame clones here, not all; method: immunoSEQ multiplex PCR. The sample contains a few million clones, roughly 95% of which appear only once. Naive CD8 populations comprised CD45RO-negative cells positively selected for CCR7, excluding terminally differentiated effector memory CD45RA+ cells. Regarding the study as a whole: The small donor group covered limited genetic and exposure diversity.

The genes are TRBV29-1 and TRBJ2-7; 10 positions match TRBD1. The sequence was collected from a man aged 18-30 years in good health. Some clones in this sample may be carry-over from other donors' samples. Sequenced input: naive CD8+ T cells from PBMCs. The CDR3 coding sequence is TGCAGCGTTGTATCGCACCGGGACAGGGGCTACGAGCAGTACTTC. Protein: CSVVSHRDRGYEQYF.